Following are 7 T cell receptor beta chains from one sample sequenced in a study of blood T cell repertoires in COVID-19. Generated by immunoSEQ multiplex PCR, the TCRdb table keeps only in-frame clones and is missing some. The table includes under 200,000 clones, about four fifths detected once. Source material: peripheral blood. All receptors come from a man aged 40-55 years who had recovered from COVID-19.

The CDR3 DNA is TGTGCCAGCAGTGGAAAACCTAGCGGGGGCGGTTATACGCAGTATTTT. It yields the protein CASSGKPSGGGYTQYF. The rearrangement uses TRBV2 and TRBJ2-3; 10 nucleotides match TRBD2. Trimming removed 4 bases from V and 7 bases from J; junction bases left unmatched: 11. Germline CDR1 SNHLY, CDR2 FYNNEI. The CDR3 sequence is 16 residues long. The full variable domain, with the rest looked up from reference TRBV2 and TRBJ2-3, is EPEVTQTPSHQVTQMGQEVILRCVPISNHLYFYWYRQILGQKVEFLVSFYNNEISEKSEIFDDQFSVERPDGSNFTLKIRSTKLEDSAMYFCASSGKPSGGGYTQYFGPGTRLTVL.

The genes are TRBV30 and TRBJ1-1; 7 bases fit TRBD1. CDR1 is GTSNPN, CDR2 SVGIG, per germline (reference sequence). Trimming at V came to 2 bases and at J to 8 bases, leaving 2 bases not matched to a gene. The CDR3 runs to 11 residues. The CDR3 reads CAWSRDREAFF. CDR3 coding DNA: TGTGCCTGGAGTCGGGACAGAGAAGCTTTCTTT.

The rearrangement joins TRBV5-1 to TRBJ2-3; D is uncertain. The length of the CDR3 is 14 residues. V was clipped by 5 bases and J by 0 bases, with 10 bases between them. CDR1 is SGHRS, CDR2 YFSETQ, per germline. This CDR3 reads CASRSPSSTDTQYF. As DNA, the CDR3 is TGCGCCAGCAGGTCCCCGAGTAGCACAGATACGCAGTATTTT.

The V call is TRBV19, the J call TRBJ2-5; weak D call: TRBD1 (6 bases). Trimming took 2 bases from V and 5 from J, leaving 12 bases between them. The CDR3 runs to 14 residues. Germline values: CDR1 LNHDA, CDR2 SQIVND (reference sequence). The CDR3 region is CASSIQGPKETQYF. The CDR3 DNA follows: TGTGCCAGTAGTATACAGGGGCCCAAGGAGACCCAGTACTTC.

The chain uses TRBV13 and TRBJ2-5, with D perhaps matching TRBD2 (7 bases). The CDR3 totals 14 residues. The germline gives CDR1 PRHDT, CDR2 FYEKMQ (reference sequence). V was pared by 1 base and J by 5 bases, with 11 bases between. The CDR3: CASSLAGGRETQYF. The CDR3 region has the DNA TGTGCCAGCAGCTTAGCGGGGGGCCGGGAGACCCAGTACTTC.

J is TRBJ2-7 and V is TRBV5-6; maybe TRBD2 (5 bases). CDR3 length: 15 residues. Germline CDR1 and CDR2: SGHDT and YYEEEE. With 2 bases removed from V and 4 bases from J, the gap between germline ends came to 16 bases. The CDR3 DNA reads TGTGCCAGCAGCTTCGGGCTAGCAGCTATTTACGAGCAGTACTTC. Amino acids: CASSFGLAAIYEQYF.

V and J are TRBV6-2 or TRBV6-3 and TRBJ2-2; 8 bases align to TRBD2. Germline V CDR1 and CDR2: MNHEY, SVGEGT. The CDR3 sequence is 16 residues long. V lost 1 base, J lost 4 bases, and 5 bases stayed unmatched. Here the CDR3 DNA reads TGTGCCAGCAGTTACTACCGGGGGGGAAGCACCGGGGAGCTGTTTTTT. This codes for CASSYYRGGSTGELFF.